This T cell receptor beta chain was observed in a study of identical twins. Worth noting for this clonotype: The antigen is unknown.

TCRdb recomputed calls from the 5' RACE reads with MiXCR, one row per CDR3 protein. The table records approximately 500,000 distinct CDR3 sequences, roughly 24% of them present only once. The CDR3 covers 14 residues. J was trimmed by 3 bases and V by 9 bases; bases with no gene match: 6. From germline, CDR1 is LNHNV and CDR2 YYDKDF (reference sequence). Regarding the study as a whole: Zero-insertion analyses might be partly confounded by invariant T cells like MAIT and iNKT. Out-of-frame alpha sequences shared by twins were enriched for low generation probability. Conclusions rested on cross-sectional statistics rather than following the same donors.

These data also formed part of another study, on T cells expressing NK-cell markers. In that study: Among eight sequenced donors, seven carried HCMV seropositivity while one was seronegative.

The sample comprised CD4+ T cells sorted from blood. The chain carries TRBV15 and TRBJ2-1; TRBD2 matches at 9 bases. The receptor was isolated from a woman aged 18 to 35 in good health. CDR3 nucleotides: TGTGCCACTTCCCTAGCGGGATACTACAATGAGCAGTTCTTC. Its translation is CATSLAGYYNEQFF.